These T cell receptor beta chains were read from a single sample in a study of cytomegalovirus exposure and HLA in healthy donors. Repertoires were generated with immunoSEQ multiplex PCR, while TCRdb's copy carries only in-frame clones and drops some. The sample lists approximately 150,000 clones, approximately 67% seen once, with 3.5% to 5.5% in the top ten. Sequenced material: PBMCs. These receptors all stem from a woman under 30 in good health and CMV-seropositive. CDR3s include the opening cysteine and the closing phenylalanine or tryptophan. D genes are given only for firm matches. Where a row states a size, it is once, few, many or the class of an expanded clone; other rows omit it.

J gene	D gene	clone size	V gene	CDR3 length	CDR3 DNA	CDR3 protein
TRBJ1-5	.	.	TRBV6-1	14	TGTGCCAGCAGCAAAAGTCCGGGTAATCAGCCCCAGCATTTT	CASSKSPGNQPQHF
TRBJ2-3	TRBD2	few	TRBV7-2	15	TGTGCCAGCAGCTTAGTAGCGGGAGCTGCAGATACGCAGTATTTT	CASSLVAGAADTQYF
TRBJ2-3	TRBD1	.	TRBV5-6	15	TGTGCCAGCAGCTTCCGGGACAGGGGCAGGGATACGCAGTATTTT	CASSFRDRGRDTQYF
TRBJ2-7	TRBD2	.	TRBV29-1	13	TGCAGCGGACGTAGCGGGAGGGATGACGAGCAGTACTTC	CSGRSGRDDEQYF
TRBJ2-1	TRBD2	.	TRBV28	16	TGTGCCAGCAGTTCACTGCGTGGGGGGGGCTACAATGAGCAGTTCTTC	CASSSLRGGGYNEQFF
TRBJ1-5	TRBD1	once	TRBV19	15	TGTGCCAGCGCGCAGGGGGCGCGGGGCAATCAGCCCCAGCATTTT	CASAQGARGNQPQHF
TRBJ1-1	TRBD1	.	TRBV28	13	TGTGCCAGTTCCCGGGACAGGGTTACTGAAGCTTTCTTT	CASSRDRVTEAFF
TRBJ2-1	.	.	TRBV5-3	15	TGTGCCAGAAGCAAACCGGGTCCGCCTTTAGCTGAGCAGTTCTTC	CARSKPGPPLAEQFF
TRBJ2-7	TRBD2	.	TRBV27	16	TGTGCCAGCAGTTTAAGCTCGGCACTAGCGAAGTACGAGCAGTACTTC	CASSLSSALAKYEQYF
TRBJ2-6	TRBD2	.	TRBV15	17	TGTGCCACCAGTACCGGGACTAGCGACTCTGGGGCCAACGTCCTGACTTTC	CATSTGTSDSGANVLTF
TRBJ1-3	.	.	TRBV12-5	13	TGTGCTAGTGGGCCGGGAGCTGGAAACACCATATATTTT	CASGPGAGNTIYF
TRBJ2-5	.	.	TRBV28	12	TGTGCCAGTCATACTAGCCAAGAGACCCAGTACTTC	CASHTSQETQYF
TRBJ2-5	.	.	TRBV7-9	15	TGTGCCAGCAGCACGCACAGGGGGGGTCGAGAGACCCAGTACTTC	CASSTHRGGRETQYF
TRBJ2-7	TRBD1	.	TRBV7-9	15	TGTGCCAGCAGCCCCCGAGCCGGGACAGACTACGAGCAGTACTTC	CASSPRAGTDYEQYF
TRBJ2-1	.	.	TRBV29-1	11	TGCAGCGTTGCTCAGGACAATGAGCAGTTCTTC	CSVAQDNEQFF
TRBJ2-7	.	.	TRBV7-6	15	TGTGCCAGCAGCTTAGCACAGGAGGGTTCCTACGAGCAGTACTTC	CASSLAQEGSYEQYF
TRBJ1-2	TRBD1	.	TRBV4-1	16	TGCGCCAGCAGCCGACCACAGGGGGGGGGCAACTATGGCTACACCTTC	CASSRPQGGGNYGYTF
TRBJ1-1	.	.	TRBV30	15	TGTGCCTGGAGCCCCGGACTGTCCGGCAACACTGAAGCTTTCTTT	CAWSPGLSGNTEAFF
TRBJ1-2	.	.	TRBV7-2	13	TGTGCCAGCAAAGTAGGAGTTAACTATGGCTACACCTTC	CASKVGVNYGYTF
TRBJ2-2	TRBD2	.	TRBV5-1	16	TGCGCCAGCAGCTTGGGGGTAGCGGGGAACACCGGGGAGCTGTTTTTT	CASSLGVAGNTGELFF
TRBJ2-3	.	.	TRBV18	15	TGTGCCAGCTCACTAGGACAATTCGGCACAGATACGCAGTATTTT	CASSLGQFGTDTQYF
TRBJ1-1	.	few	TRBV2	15	TGTGCCAGCAGTGAGAGCAGGGCCTACAACACTGAAGCTTTCTTT	CASSESRAYNTEAFF
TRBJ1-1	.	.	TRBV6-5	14	TGTGCCAGCACTAAGTCGTCCGGGAACACTGAAGCTTTCTTT	CASTKSSGNTEAFF
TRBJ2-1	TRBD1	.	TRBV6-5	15	TGTGCCAGCAGTTACGGAGACAGGGGAGACAATGAGCAGTTCTTC	CASSYGDRGDNEQFF
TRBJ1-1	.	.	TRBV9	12	TGTGCCAGCAGCGTAGAAGGGGCAGAAGCTTTCTTT	CASSVEGAEAFF
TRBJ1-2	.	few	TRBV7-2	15	TGTGCCAGCAGCTTAGAACCCTCCAAGCGCTATGGCTACACCTTC	CASSLEPSKRYGYTF
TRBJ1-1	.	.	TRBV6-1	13	TGTGCCAGCAGTGCGGGAGGGGCGACCGAAGCTTTCTTT	CASSAGGATEAFF
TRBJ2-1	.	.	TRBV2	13	TGTGCCAGCAGTGAAACGGCCTACAATGAGCAGTTCTTC	CASSETAYNEQFF
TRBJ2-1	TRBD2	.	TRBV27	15	TGTGCCAGCAGCAACCTAGCGGGAGGGCAGGATGAGCAGTTCTTC	CASSNLAGGQDEQFF
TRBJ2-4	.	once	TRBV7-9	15	TGTGCCAGCAGCTTAACAGCTCCGCCATCGAACATTCAGTACTTC	CASSLTAPPSNIQYF
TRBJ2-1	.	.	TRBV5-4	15	TGTGCCAGCAGCTTGTTATCAACAACCTACAATGAGCAGTTCTTC	CASSLLSTTYNEQFF
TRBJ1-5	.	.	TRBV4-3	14	TGCGCCAGCAGCCCCCAGAGGGGCAATCAGCCCCAGCATTTT	CASSPQRGNQPQHF
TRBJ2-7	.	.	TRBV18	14	TGTGCCAGCTCACCACCGCAGGGATATAACGAGCAGTACTTC	CASSPPQGYNEQYF
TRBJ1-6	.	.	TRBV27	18	TGTGCCAGCAGTTTGAAAGCCCAGCTTAGCTCCTATAATTCCCCCCTCCACTTT	CASSLKAQLSSYNSPLHF
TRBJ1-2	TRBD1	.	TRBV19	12	TGTGCCAGTCGTCAGGGGGCCGGTGGCTACACCTTC	CASRQGAGGYTF
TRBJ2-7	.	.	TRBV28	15	TGTGCCAGCAGTCCCCTAGACTCGTACTCCTACGAGCAGTACTTC	CASSPLDSYSYEQYF
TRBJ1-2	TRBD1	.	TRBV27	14	TGTGCCAGCAGACCCAGGGGGACTAACTATGGCTACACCTTC	CASRPRGTNYGYTF
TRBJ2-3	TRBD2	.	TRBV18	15	TGTGCCAGCTCACCCGAGCGGGGCATCACAGATACGCAGTATTTT	CASSPERGITDTQYF
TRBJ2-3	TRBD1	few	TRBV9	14	TGTGCCAGCAGCGTGAGACAGGGGGAGGATACGCAGTATTTT	CASSVRQGEDTQYF
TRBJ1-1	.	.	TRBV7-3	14	TGTGCCAGCAGCTTCGGGGGGCAGGACACTGAAGCTTTCTTT	CASSFGGQDTEAFF
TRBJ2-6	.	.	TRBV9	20	TGTGCCAGCAGCGCATACAGGGTCTTTGGAGAGTTCTCTGGGGCCAACGTCCTGACTTTC	CASSAYRVFGEFSGANVLTF
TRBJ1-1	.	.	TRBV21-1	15	TGTGCAGCAAACTGGACAAGGCCCCTAAAAGACGAAGCTTTCTTT	CAANWTRPLKDEAFF
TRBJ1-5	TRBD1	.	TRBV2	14	TGTGCCAGCAGTGATAGACAGGGGGATCAGCCCCAGCATTTT	CASSDRQGDQPQHF
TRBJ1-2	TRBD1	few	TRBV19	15	TGTGCCAGTAGTTTCACAGGGGGAGCTAACTATGGCTACACCTTC	CASSFTGGANYGYTF
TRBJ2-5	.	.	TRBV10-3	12	TGTGCCATCCCACCACTCCAAGAGACCCAGTACTTC	CAIPPLQETQYF
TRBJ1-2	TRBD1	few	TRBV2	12	TGTGCCAGCAAGGGGGCAGGCTATGGCTACACCTTC	CASKGAGYGYTF